This T cell receptor beta chain is from a study of cytomegalovirus exposure and HLA in healthy donors. Whole-study results and caveats: Later analysis suggested most CMV-associated TCR beta chains were HLA-restricted. Accurate prediction of most subjects' HLA-A and HLA-B alleles from TCR beta sequences was reported. The study designated over 150 TCR beta chains cytomegalovirus-associated.

Details on this clone: What it binds is unknown.

PCR employed 60 Vbeta and 13 Jbeta primers. Only in-frame clones appear in the TCRdb table, and some are missing; sequencing was by immunoSEQ multiplex PCR. Here the sample spans more than 200,000 clones, over 75% being singletons. V dropped 8 bases and J dropped 2; count of bases not matched to a gene: 16. The germline V gene encodes CDR1 SNHLY and CDR2 FYNNEI. This CDR3 is 18 amino acids long. Healthy bone marrow donors formed the donor group. J is TRBJ1-5 and V is TRBV2, with TRBD1 matching over 9 bases. The TCR comes from a girl under 10 years old in good health and CMV-seronegative. The sample was PBMCs. This chain's CDR3 is CASHSGTGWFRGNQPQHF. In nucleotides, the CDR3 is TGTGCCAGCCACTCCGGGACAGGGTGGTTTAGGGGCAATCAGCCCCAGCATTTT.